This is a list of T cell receptor beta chains from one sample in a study of control samples from healthy donors and cancer patients. Using immunoSEQ multiplex PCR, the repertoire was profiled, and TCRdb retains in-frame clones only, with some absent. Of about 140,000 clones listed, roughly 94% are singletons. Source material: blood. Receptors were obtained from a man aged 35 to 55 in good health. Both conserved end residues are part of each CDR3. D genes are given only for firm matches. Clone size is not always given. Where it is, it says once, few, many or a class for expanded clones.

clone_size,cdr3_length,j_call,v_call,d_call,cdr3_aa,cdr3_nt
NA,12,TRBJ2-7,TRBV12-3/TRBV12-4,NA,CASSLGTYEQYF,TGTGCCAGCAGTTTGGGCACCTACGAGCAGTACTTC
NA,15,TRBJ2-3,TRBV6-5,NA,CASSYGGVSTDTQYF,TGTGCCAGCAGTTACGGGGGAGTTAGCACAGATACGCAGTATTTT
NA,14,TRBJ1-2,TRBV19,NA,CASSPRTDHYGYTF,TGTGCCAGTAGCCCCAGGACAGACCACTATGGCTACACCTTC
NA,15,TRBJ1-2,TRBV7-9,NA,CASSPSKGSPGGYTF,TGTGCCAGCAGCCCATCTAAAGGCTCCCCGGGTGGCTACACCTTC
once,14,TRBJ2-2,TRBV30,TRBD1,CAYHRGRDTGELFF,TGTGCCTACCACAGGGGGCGGGACACCGGGGAGCTGTTTTTT
NA,15,TRBJ1-1,TRBV7-9,TRBD1,CASSFISTGGSEAFF,TGTGCCAGCAGTTTCATCTCGACAGGGGGCTCTGAAGCTTTCTTT
NA,13,TRBJ1-1,TRBV3-1/TRBV3-2,NA,CASSQDPDREAFF,TGTGCCAGCAGCCAAGATCCTGACAGGGAAGCTTTCTTT
NA,15,TRBJ1-1,TRBV5-4,NA,CASRTLGTSNTEAFF,TGTGCCAGCAGGACTCTAGGGACCTCTAACACTGAAGCTTTCTTT
NA,20,TRBJ2-1,TRBV28,NA,CASSLVRGPSRANPYNEQFF,TGTGCCAGCAGTTTAGTCAGGGGTCCGAGCAGAGCTAATCCCTACAATGAGCAGTTCTTC
NA,13,TRBJ1-5,TRBV7-9,TRBD1,CASSSDRAQPQHF,TGTGCCAGCAGCTCTGACAGGGCCCAGCCCCAGCATTTT
NA,15,TRBJ1-5,TRBV9,NA,CASSVAGLGNQPQHF,TGTGCCAGCAGCGTAGCAGGGTTGGGCAATCAGCCCCAGCATTTT
NA,17,TRBJ1-1,TRBV7-9,TRBD1,CASSRDRGGIMNTEAFF,TGTGCCAGCAGCAGGGACAGGGGGGGAATCATGAACACTGAAGCTTTCTTT
NA,14,TRBJ1-3,TRBV5-4,TRBD1,CASSIQGSGNTIYF,TGTGCCAGCAGTATACAGGGGTCTGGAAACACCATATATTTT
NA,14,TRBJ2-5,TRBV24-1,NA,CATSDKGGGETQYF,TGTGCCACCAGTGATAAGGGAGGAGGAGAGACCCAGTACTTC
NA,15,TRBJ2-5,TRBV6-5,TRBD1,CASSYGQGAIETQYF,TGTGCCAGCAGTTATGGACAGGGGGCAATAGAGACCCAGTACTTC
NA,15,TRBJ2-2,TRBV6-5,NA,CASSLRVEVAGELFF,TGTGCCAGCAGCCTGAGGGTAGAGGTCGCCGGGGAGCTGTTTTTT
NA,13,TRBJ2-7,TRBV13,TRBD1,CASSPGQGWEQYF,TGTGCCAGCAGCCCGGGACAGGGTTGGGAGCAGTACTTC
NA,14,TRBJ1-4,TRBV19,TRBD1,CASRREGGNEKLFF,TGTGCCAGTAGGAGGGAAGGGGGCAATGAAAAACTGTTTTTT
NA,15,TRBJ1-4,TRBV2,NA,CASSEEGSTNEKLFF,TGTGCCAGCAGTGAAGAGGGTTCGACTAATGAAAAACTGTTTTTT
NA,14,TRBJ2-7,TRBV10-3,TRBD1,CAIKRDRGLDEQYF,TGTGCCATCAAGAGGGACAGGGGGCTCGACGAGCAGTACTTC
NA,13,TRBJ2-1,TRBV28,NA,CASRTPGLNEQFF,TGTGCCAGCAGAACCCCAGGGTTAAATGAGCAGTTCTTC
NA,15,TRBJ2-3,TRBV6-5,TRBD1,CASTERDRSTDTQYF,TGTGCCAGCACCGAAAGGGACAGGAGCACAGATACGCAGTATTTT
NA,13,TRBJ1-4,TRBV7-9,NA,CASSLYGAEKLFF,TGTGCCAGCAGCTTATACGGAGCCGAAAAACTGTTTTTT
NA,16,TRBJ1-1,TRBV5-6,NA,CASSSPSGGTGTEAFF,TGTGCCAGCAGCTCCCCGAGTGGGGGAACGGGCACTGAAGCTTTCTTT
once,13,TRBJ2-7,TRBV28,NA,CASRPGHIYEQYF,TGTGCCAGCAGGCCGGGACATATCTACGAGCAGTACTTC
NA,11,TRBJ2-6,TRBV11-2,NA,CASSPNYVLTF,TGTGCCAGCAGCCCAAACTACGTCCTGACTTTC
NA,14,TRBJ1-2,TRBV5-6,NA,CASSPWGKAYGYTF,TGTGCCAGCAGCCCTTGGGGGAAAGCCTATGGCTACACCTTC
NA,15,TRBJ2-3,TRBV6-4,NA,CASSERGTGTDTQYF,TGTGCCAGCAGTGAAAGGGGGACGGGGACAGATACGCAGTATTTT
NA,18,TRBJ2-2,TRBV7-9,NA,CASSFLDVTGQNTGELFF,TGTGCCAGCAGCTTTCTCGACGTTACGGGACAGAACACCGGGGAGCTGTTTTTT
NA,15,TRBJ1-2,TRBV2,TRBD1,CASSRTGGANYGYTF,TGTGCCAGCAGTAGGACAGGGGGAGCTAACTATGGCTACACCTTC
NA,15,TRBJ1-2,TRBV5-1,TRBD1,CASSRGQGGDYGYTF,TGCGCCAGCAGCCGCGGACAGGGGGGAGACTATGGCTACACCTTC
NA,14,TRBJ2-3,TRBV24-1,TRBD2,CASSTSEEADTQYF,TGTGCCTCGTCCACTAGCGAGGAAGCCGATACGCAGTATTTT
NA,16,TRBJ2-7,TRBV6-5,TRBD2,CASSYSRTSEPYEQYF,TGTGCCAGCAGTTACTCACGGACTAGCGAGCCCTACGAGCAGTACTTC
NA,11,TRBJ2-7,TRBV10-3,NA,CAITDTYEQYF,TGTGCCATCACTGACACCTACGAGCAGTACTTC
NA,15,TRBJ1-4,TRBV9,NA,CASSAGTTGNEKLFF,TGTGCCAGCAGCGCAGGGACCACCGGCAATGAAAAACTGTTTTTT
few,16,TRBJ2-7,TRBV4-2,TRBD1,CASSQDSAGGNYEQYF,TGTGCCAGCAGCCAAGATTCGGCAGGGGGCAACTACGAGCAGTACTTC
NA,16,TRBJ2-1,TRBV6-4,TRBD2,CASSVASGGPYNEQFF,TGTGCCAGCAGTGTGGCTAGCGGGGGCCCCTACAATGAGCAGTTCTTC
once,10,TRBJ1-1,TRBV6-1,NA,CASSGTEAFF,TGTGCCAGCAGTGGTACCGAAGCTTTCTTT
NA,14,TRBJ1-5,TRBV5-6,TRBD1,CASSMTGWNQPQHF,TGTGCCAGCAGCATGACAGGGTGGAATCAGCCCCAGCATTTT
NA,15,TRBJ2-1,TRBV7-3,NA,CASSLDLRADNEQFF,TGTGCCAGCAGCCTGGATCTGCGCGCAGACAATGAGCAGTTCTTC
NA,15,TRBJ2-3,TRBV7-9,NA,CASSLRGDHTDTQYF,TGTGCCAGCAGCTTAAGAGGGGACCACACAGATACGCAGTATTTT
NA,11,TRBJ1-1,TRBV6-5,NA,CATAVTEKAFF,TGTGCCACCGCCGTGACGGAGAAAGCTTTCTTT
NA,14,TRBJ2-7,TRBV4-2,NA,CASSPLGGPYEQYF,TGTGCCAGCAGCCCCCTGGGGGGGCCCTACGAGCAGTACTTC
NA,14,TRBJ1-5,TRBV6-2/TRBV6-3,NA,CASSPGVNNQPQHF,TGTGCCAGCAGTCCAGGGGTGAACAATCAGCCCCAGCATTTT
once,15,TRBJ2-2,TRBV28,NA,CASSLQSRITGELFF,TGTGCCAGCAGCCTACAGAGCCGGATCACCGGGGAGCTGTTTTTT
NA,16,TRBJ2-1,TRBV11-1,TRBD2,CASSARAGALGDEQFF,TGTGCCAGCAGCGCCCGAGCGGGGGCCCTCGGGGATGAGCAGTTCTTC
NA,16,TRBJ1-1,TRBV9,TRBD1,CASSPQAQTGGTEAFF,TGTGCCAGCAGCCCCCAGGCACAGACAGGGGGCACTGAAGCTTTCTTT
NA,16,TRBJ2-2,TRBV7-9,TRBD1,CASSLNPGGSTGELFF,TGTGCCAGCAGCTTAAACCCAGGGGGCTCTACCGGGGAGCTGTTTTTT
NA,12,TRBJ2-5,TRBV4-1,NA,CASSQVKETQYF,TGCGCCAGCAGCCAAGTTAAGGAGACCCAGTACTTC
NA,15,TRBJ1-1,TRBV10-3,NA,CAISKTGREETEAFF,TGTGCCATCAGTAAGACTGGAAGAGAGGAGACTGAAGCTTTCTTT
NA,13,TRBJ2-7,TRBV11-1,NA,CASSLDGVYEQYF,TGTGCCAGCAGCTTAGACGGCGTCTACGAGCAGTACTTC
NA,16,TRBJ2-3,TRBV5-1,NA,CASSPSARATADTQYF,TGCGCCAGCAGCCCAAGCGCTAGGGCCACGGCAGATACGCAGTATTTT
NA,13,TRBJ2-7,TRBV7-2,NA,CASSLQTAYEQYF,TGTGCCAGCAGCTTGCAGACAGCTTACGAGCAGTACTTC
NA,15,TRBJ1-4,TRBV11-2,NA,CASSLGGPGGSSLFF,TGTGCCAGCAGCTTAGGGGGCCCGGGGGGCTCAAGTCTGTTTTTT